These 24 T cell receptor beta chains came from one sample sequenced in a study of T cells after somatic rescue of genetic block. Profiled with immunoSEQ multiplex PCR; TCRdb holds only in-frame clones, not every one. The table has 68,000 or so clones, 85% to 95% seen once. The sample comprised peripheral blood mononuclear cells (PBMCs). These receptors were collected from a man aged 35 to 55.

The chain carries TRBV2 and TRBJ2-3; 14 bases match TRBD2. CDR3 size: 15 residues. Germline loops: CDR1 SNHLY, CDR2 FYNNEI. V gave up 6 bases and J gave up 5 bases; unmatched junction bases: 4. The CDR3 protein is CASSRLAGGRDTQYF. The CDR3, as DNA: TGTGCCAGCAGCCGACTAGCGGGGGGGCGAGATACGCAGTATTTT.

This chain joins TRBV30 and TRBJ1-5; TRBD1 might be the D (6 bases). The V gene lost 4 bases and the J gene lost 6 bases, with 13 bases spanning the gap. From germline, CDR1 is GTSNPN and CDR2 SVGIG (reference sequence). The CDR3 is 13 amino acids. CDR3 nucleotides: TGTGCCTGGAATCACCAGGGGAGTCAGCCCCAGCATTTT. Translating gives CAWNHQGSQPQHF.

This clone was recorded only once. The CDR3 region is CASSEVQGGYEQYF. The CDR3 DNA is TGTGCCAGCAGTGAAGTGCAGGGTGGGTACGAGCAGTACTTC. The rearrangement joins TRBV2 to TRBJ2-7, with a tentative D call TRBD1 (5 bases). The CDR3 consists of 14 residues. Germline V gene data show CDR1 as SNHLY and CDR2 as FYNNEI. V was pared by 1 base and J by 4 bases, with 11 bases between.

The chain joins TRBV11-1 to TRBJ1-6; D not certain. This CDR3 has 14 amino acids. Germline V gives CDR1 SGHAT, CDR2 FQDESV (reference sequence). The V end lost 3 bases, the J end lost 5 bases, and 8 bases lay between the germline ends. The CDR3 nucleotides read TGTGCCAGCAGCTTGCGGCAGAATAATTCACCCCTCCACTTT. This gives the protein CASSLRQNNSPLHF.

This clone was detected once. V and J are TRBV9 and TRBJ2-3, with D perhaps matching TRBD2 (5 bases). V lost 4 bases and J 2 bases, leaving 14 bases between the germline ends. Germline V gene sequence: CDR1 SGDLS, CDR2 YYNGEE. The CDR3 consists of 15 residues. The CDR3 DNA sequence: TGTGCCAGCAGCTTTCTAGCAAGCGACACAGATACGCAGTATTTT. Protein product: CASSFLASDTDTQYF. Looking up the rest from reference TRBV9 and TRBJ2-3 gives the full variable domain: DSGVTQTPKHLITATGQRVTLRCSPRSGDLSVYWYQQSLDQGLQFLIQYYNGEERAKGNILERFSAQQFPDLHSELNLSSLELGDSALYFCASSFLASDTDTQYFGPGTRLTVL.

The chain is built from TRBV19 and TRBJ1-4, with unresolved D. This CDR3 is 16 amino acids long. Per germline, CDR1 LNHDA and CDR2 SQIVND (reference sequence). V was clipped by 3 bases and J by 0 bases, with 11 bases between them. The CDR3 reads CASSMLGTSTNEKLFF. CDR3 coding DNA: TGTGCCAGTAGTATGTTGGGCACTTCAACTAATGAAAAACTGTTTTTT.

CDR3 nucleotides: TGTGCCAGTACCGGGAGGCCGAGCAATCAGCCCCAGCATTTT. Protein sequence: CASTGRPSNQPQHF. The rearrangement uses TRBV19 and TRBJ1-5; D call uncertain. CDR3 length: 14 residues. Trimming left V 7 bases short and J 1 base short, with 11 bases between. From germline, CDR1 is LNHDA and CDR2 SQIVND (reference sequence).

This rearrangement joins TRBV11-2 to TRBJ2-3, with D perhaps TRBD2 (5 bases). Trimming took 4 bases from V and 4 from J, leaving 12 bases between them. The CDR3 totals 14 residues. Germline assignment: CDR1 SGHAT and CDR2 FQNNGV. This CDR3 is CASSSLTMPDTQYF. In nucleotides, the CDR3 is TGTGCCAGCAGCTCTCTGACTATGCCAGATACGCAGTATTTT.

The chain employs TRBV6-1 and TRBJ1-5; D not certain. This CDR3 has 15 amino acids. V lost 5 bases and J lost 5, with 16 bases in between. CDR1 and CDR2 (germline): MNHNS, SASEGT. Here the CDR3 DNA reads TGTGCCAGCAGTCCCTTGGCCCCGGGTCATCAGCCCCAGCATTTT. It translates to CASSPLAPGHQPQHF.

The V and J genes are TRBV5-1 and TRBJ2-1, with TRBD2 matching 12 bases. The CDR3 is made up of 15 amino acids. The germline CDR1 and CDR2 sequences are SGHRS and YFSETQ. V lost 5 bases to trimming and J lost 8 bases; unmatched junction nucleotides: 8. CDR3 DNA: TGCGCCAGCAGTACGACTAGCGGGGGTCGTGATGAGCAGTTCTTC. This translates into CASSTTSGGRDEQFF.

The genes are TRBV28 and TRBJ1-5; D uncertain. Germline V gene data show CDR1 as MDHEN and CDR2 as SYDVKM. The CDR3 length is 14 residues. Trimming removed 3 bases from V and 0 bases from J, with 6 bases in between. CDR3 loop: CASSFLVSNQPQHF. CDR3 DNA sequence: TGTGCCAGCAGTTTTCTGGTTAGCAATCAGCCCCAGCATTTT.

The chain links TRBV7-2 to TRBJ2-7; possible D gene TRBD2, 6 bases. CDR1 and CDR2 (germline): SGHTA, FQGNSA. The V gene lost 5 bases and the J gene lost 0 bases, with 14 bases spanning the gap. CDR3 length: 15 residues. The CDR3, as DNA: TGTGCCAGCAGCATTGGAGGGGTGAGCTCCTACGAGCAGTACTTC. Translating it yields CASSIGGVSSYEQYF. The full variable domain, in which reference TRBV7-2 and TRBJ2-7 provide the parts outside the CDR3, is GAGVSQSPSNKVTEKGKDVELRCDPISGHTALYWYRQSLGQGLEFLIYFQGNSAPDKSGLPSDRFSAERTGGSVSTLTIQRTQQEDSAVYLCASSIGGVSSYEQYFGPGTRLTVT.

The J gene is TRBJ1-2, the V gene TRBV6-6; 7 bases line up with TRBD1. The germline CDR1 and CDR2 sequences are MNHNY and SVGAGI (reference sequence). V lost 2 bases and J lost 5; bases outside the gene matches: 5. This CDR3 comprises 14 residues. This chain's CDR3 is CASSYAGQTYGYTF. In DNA form, the CDR3 reads TGTGCCAGCAGTTACGCGGGACAGACTTATGGCTACACCTTC.

This clone appeared a single time. The genes are TRBV10-3 and TRBJ1-2; no clear D gene. Per the germline V gene, CDR1 is ENHRY and CDR2 is SYGVKD. Trimming removed 2 bases at V and 7 bases at J, with 8 bases between. This CDR3 is built from 12 residues. This chain's CDR3 is CAISEHPGGYTF. DNA of the CDR3: TGTGCCATCAGTGAGCATCCAGGTGGCTACACCTTC.

The J gene is TRBJ2-7, the V gene TRBV19, with a weak D call TRBD1 (5 bases). The V gene lost 1 base and the J gene lost 0 bases, with 13 bases spanning the gap. The CDR3 length is 16 residues. In germline, CDR1 is LNHDA, CDR2 SQIVND (reference sequence). The CDR3 DNA sequence: TGTGCCAGTAGTATAGGTCCGGCAGGGTCCTCCTACGAGCAGTACTTC. Amino acids: CASSIGPAGSSYEQYF. The full variable domain, in which reference TRBV19 and TRBJ2-7 provide the parts outside the CDR3, is DGGITQSPKYLFRKEGQNVTLSCEQNLNHDAMYWYRQDPGQGLRLIYYSQIVNDFQKGDIAEGYSVSREKKESFPLTVTSAQKNPTAFYLCASSIGPAGSSYEQYFGPGTRLTVT.

The chain has TRBV15 and TRBJ2-2, with 9 bases that match TRBD1. The junction had 2 bases not matched to a gene; V was cut back by 0 bases and J by 6 bases. CDR3 length equals 15 residues. The V gene's germline CDR1 is LNHNV and CDR2 YYDKDF (reference sequence). CDR3 loop: CATSRETGGPGELFF. For the CDR3, the DNA is TGTGCCACCAGCAGAGAGACAGGGGGTCCCGGGGAGCTGTTTTTT.

The rearrangement uses TRBV7-4 and TRBJ2-7; D gene unclear. Trimming cost V 5 bases and J 7 bases, with 18 bases left between them. CDR3 size: 14 residues. Germline-derived CDR1 and CDR2 are SGHVT and SQSDAQ. Here the CDR3 DNA reads TGTGCCAGCAGCCCGATACGGGCCAGAAAAGAGCAGTACTTC. It specifies CASSPIRARKEQYF.

The CDR3 loop is CASSPAVVETQYF. The CDR3 region has the DNA TGTGCCAGCAGCCCGGCCGTGGTGGAGACCCAGTACTTC. The V call is TRBV5-8, the J call TRBJ2-5; D remains ambiguous. Trimming cost V 4 bases and J 5 bases, with 12 bases left between them. From germline, CDR1 is SGHTS and CDR2 YDEGEE. This CDR3 contains 13 residues. Complete variable domain (other parts from reference TRBV5-8 and TRBJ2-5): EAGVTQSPTHLIKTRGQQATLRCSPISGHTSVYWYQQALGLGLQFLLWYDEGEERNRGNFPPRFSGRQFPNYSSELNVNALELEDSALYLCASSPAVVETQYFGPGTRLLVL.

The rearrangement uses TRBV30 and TRBJ2-3, with a weak D call TRBD1 (6 bases). The germline V and J ends were trimmed by 7 bases and 6 bases, with 26 bases remaining between them. The CDR3 length is 16 residues. Germline assignment: CDR1 GTSNPN and CDR2 SVGIG (reference sequence). The CDR3 spells CASTPSDGQGIDTQYF. The CDR3 DNA reads as TGTGCCTCTACTCCCTCGGATGGGCAGGGGATCGATACGCAGTATTTT.

The J gene is TRBJ1-5, the V gene TRBV18; D ambiguous. Trimming shortened V by 5 bases and J by 1 base, and 9 bases separated the two germline ends. The CDR3 totals 14 residues. The germline CDR1 and CDR2 sequences are KGHSH and LQKENI. CDR3 loop: CASSADNSNQPQHF. In DNA, the CDR3 is TGTGCCAGCTCAGCCGACAACAGCAATCAGCCCCAGCATTTT.

The chain employs TRBV11-2 and TRBJ1-4, with D possibly being TRBD1 (5 bases). The V end lost 6 bases, the J end lost 8 bases, and 13 bases lay between the germline ends. The V gene's germline CDR1 is SGHAT and CDR2 FQNNGV. CDR3 length: 13 residues. CDR3 nucleotides: TGTGCCAGCAGAAGGGGCTGGGGAGAAAAACTGTTTTTT. As protein: CASRRGWGEKLFF.

V is TRBV6-1 and J is TRBJ2-3, with TRBD1 matching over 8 bases. The V and J ends lost 4 bases and 3 bases, in that order; junction bases with no gene match: 6. This CDR3 has 15 amino acids. Germline V gene sequence: CDR1 MNHNS, CDR2 SASEGT. As DNA, the CDR3 is TGTGCCAGCAGTGGACAGGGGCGCCGGACAGATACGCAGTATTTT. It is translated as CASSGQGRRTDTQYF.

The chain uses TRBV5-1 and TRBJ2-5, with 14 bases matching TRBD2. V was pared by 3 bases and J by 7 bases, with 11 bases of the junction left unmatched. Germline CDR1 and CDR2: SGHRS and YFSETQ. This CDR3 contains 17 residues. CDR3 in amino acids: CASSSRWTSGGPGTQYF. DNA for the CDR3: TGCGCCAGCAGCTCCCGATGGACTAGCGGGGGGCCAGGGACCCAGTACTTC.

The chain joins TRBV7-8 to TRBJ2-1; possible D gene TRBD2, 6 bases. V dropped 0 bases and J dropped 5 bases, with 8 bases sitting between them. The CDR3 has 14 residues. Germline values: CDR1 SGHVS, CDR2 FQNEAQ. This CDR3 reads CASSLAGLNNEQFF. CDR3 nucleotides: TGTGCCAGCAGCTTAGCGGGACTTAACAATGAGCAGTTCTTC.